This T cell receptor beta chain is drawn from a study of cytomegalovirus exposure and HLA in healthy donors. Findings and limits, study-wide: The listing of fewer than 200 TCR beta chains classed them as cytomegalovirus-associated. In all likelihood, a cluster of highly shared sequence variants was a sequencing artifact.

Concerning this clone itself: No antigen is known for it. A read error may account for a junction end that differs from germline. The sample has other DNA sequences that encode this CDR3 too.

The PCR employed 60 Vbeta primers together with 13 Jbeta primers. Authors' data handling: It was a later analysis that counted roughly 80 million unique TCR beta chains, of which about 10 million were shared. The protocol was immunoSEQ multiplex PCR, while the TCRdb copy is restricted to in-frame clones and leaves out a portion. The V and J calls and clone size were taken over from that table, and D and trimming were inferred from the DNA. The sample has 110,000 to 150,000 clones; 65% to 80% are singletons. This CDR3 spans 13 amino acids. Germline V CDR1 and CDR2: SGHNT, YYREEE (reference sequence). Source material: PBMCs. This clonotype was sampled from a male donor in good health and CMV-seronegative. The rearrangement joins TRBV5-4 to TRBJ1-1; D is perhaps TRBD1 (6 bases). CDR3 DNA: TGTGCCAGCACTGCGCATGGGGGCACTGAAGCCTTCTTT. It translates to CASTAHGGTEAFF.